The 18 T cell receptor beta chains listed next were all sequenced from one sample in a study of CD8 T cells in ankylosing spondylitis. Study conclusions and caveats: It appeared that ankylosing spondylitis blood was characterized by a TCR beta motif of several highly homologous variants.

Their antigens remain unidentified. TCRdb independently ran MiXCR on the 5' RACE reads; one entry per CDR3 protein. This sample has 500,000 or so distinct CDR3 sequences, with about 5% found just once. The sequencing input was blood, either unsorted or a sorted T cell fraction (not recorded which). These receptors were obtained from a male donor with ankylosing spondylitis.

For this clonotype: An end of the junction differs from the germline gene, which may be a read error. The CDR3, as DNA: TGTGCCAGCAGCCCGGACAGCCACTCAAACCCCAACTTT. Amino acid sequence: CASSPDSHSNPNF. The chain employs TRBV3-1 and TRBJ1-1, with D possibly being TRBD1 (6 bases). CDR1 and CDR2 from the germline V gene are LGHDT and YNNKEL (reference sequence). The CDR3 loop spans 13 amino acids.

This clonotype was seen more than once but under ten times. The J gene is TRBJ1-1, the V gene TRBV5-1, with 9 bases aligning to TRBD1. This CDR3 region has 15 residues. Germline V gene data show CDR1 as SGHRS and CDR2 as YFSETQ. The V segment lost 3 bases and the J segment 1 base; nucleotides outside the gene matches: 4. The CDR3 nucleotides read TGCGCCAGCAGCTCCTTGACAGGGGGGAACACTGAAGCTTTCTTT. It translates to CASSSLTGGNTEAFF.

A few counts support this clonotype. This rearrangement joins TRBV5-1 to TRBJ2-1, with D possibly TRBD2 on 5 matching bases. The CDR3 has 16 amino acids. V lost 0 bases, J lost 9 bases, and 19 bases lay in between. Germline loops: CDR1 SGHRS, CDR2 YFSETQ. CDR3 nucleotide sequence: TGCGCCAGCAGCTTGGGACGGAACATAGCGTGGGGTGAGCAGTTCTTC. Its protein product is CASSLGRNIAWGEQFF. The complete variable domain, with remaining parts taken from reference TRBV5-1 and TRBJ2-1, reads KAGVTQTPRYLIKTRGQQVTLSCSPISGHRSVSWYQQTPGQGLQFLFEYFSETQRNKGNFPGRFSGRQFSNSRSEMNVSTLELGDSALYLCASSLGRNIAWGEQFFGPGTRLTVL.

There are many counts of this clonotype. The genes are TRBV20-1 and TRBJ2-1; TRBD2 is a possible D gene (5 bases). Trimming stripped 6 bases from V and 8 bases from J, with 17 bases between. Germline V gives CDR1 DFQATT, CDR2 SNEGSKA (reference sequence). CDR3 length equals 13 residues. The CDR3 DNA reads TGCAGTGCAAAGGACTGGTTGCTTGATGAGCAGTTCTTC. Encoded protein: CSAKDWLLDEQFF.

In its sample, this clonotype was seen many times. The rearrangement uses TRBV4-2 and TRBJ2-2; no clear D. Trimming took off 1 base at V and 0 bases at J, with 6 bases between the two ends. CDR3 length equals 15 residues. CDR1 is LGHNA, CDR2 YNFKEQ, per germline. CDR3 bases: TGTGCCAGCAGCCAAGTTCAGGCGAACACCGGGGAGCTGTTTTTT. Protein: CASSQVQANTGELFF.

The table lists this clonotype with many counts. The chain combines TRBV9 with TRBJ1-2; D unclear. Trimming stripped 0 bases from V and 4 bases from J, with 10 bases between. The CDR3 is 14 residues long. The germline gives CDR1 SGDLS, CDR2 YYNGEE. The CDR3 coding sequence is TGTGCCAGCAGCGTAGGAAGTTCGAGCTATGGCTACACCTTC. This gives the protein CASSVGSSSYGYTF.

At least ten counts were recorded for this clonotype. This chain joins TRBV24-1 and TRBJ2-7, with a weak D call TRBD1 (5 bases). Germline V gene lookup returns CDR1 KGHDR and CDR2 SFDVKD. Trimming removed 3 bases from V and 5 bases from J, with 10 bases in between. This CDR3 has 13 amino acids. CDR3 in DNA: TGTGCCACCAGTGATCCCGACAGCCACGAGCAGTACTTC. Encoded protein: CATSDPDSHEQYF.

The chain employs TRBV6-1 and TRBJ1-2, with no clear D. Germline-derived CDR1 and CDR2 are MNHNS and SASEGT. Trimming pared 10 bases from V and 4 bases from J, leaving 13 bases between. This CDR3 comprises 12 residues. CDR3 sequence reads: CATGREPYGYTF. The CDR3 bases are TGTGCCACCGGGAGAGAACCCTATGGCTACACCTTC.

This clonotype was observed many times. This sequence joins TRBV11-2 and TRBJ2-3, with TRBD2 matching over 7 bases. Germline values: CDR1 SGHAT, CDR2 FQNNGV. V was pared by 3 bases and J by 0 bases, with 3 bases of the junction left unmatched. There are 15 residues in the CDR3. CDR3 DNA sequence: TGTGCCAGCAGCTTCGGGGGGTCTAGCACAGATACGCAGTATTTT. This sequence encodes CASSFGGSSTDTQYF.

This clonotype came up many times. This chain uses TRBV10-3 with TRBJ2-2, with D uncertain. Trimming cost V 10 bases and J 3 bases, with 12 bases left between them. The CDR3 runs to 13 residues. Germline assignment: CDR1 ENHRY and CDR2 SYGVKD. This CDR3 reads CATQKTYTGELFF. Here the CDR3 DNA reads TGTGCCACCCAGAAGACCTACACCGGGGAGCTGTTTTTT.

This clonotype was counted at least ten times. In DNA form, the CDR3 reads TGCAGTGCTAGAAGGGGCAGTCAGGAAGATACGCAGTATTTT. It yields the protein CSARRGSQEDTQYF. J is TRBJ2-3 and V is TRBV20-1; possibly TRBD1 for D (5 bases). V was clipped by 2 bases and J by 5 bases, with 14 bases between them. In germline, CDR1 is DFQATT, CDR2 SNEGSKA (reference sequence). CDR3 length: 14 residues.

A remark on this clonotype: This could be a read error, since a much larger clone is one nucleotide away. Because the CDR3 is missing its conserved closing phenylalanine or tryptophan, this is likely a read error. CDR3 region: CALKRAGPNTEAFL. The CDR3 DNA follows: TGTGCCCTAAAAAGGGCGGGACCCAACACTGAAGCTTTCCTT. This sequence joins TRBV6-2 or TRBV6-3 and TRBJ1-1, with a possible D match to TRBD1 (5 bases). The CDR3 runs 14 residues. V lost 11 bases and J lost 2, with 18 bases in between. Germline assignment: CDR1 MNHEY and CDR2 SVGEGT.

The table lists this clonotype with many counts. The chain uses TRBV4-2 and TRBJ1-2, with no clear D. This CDR3 region has 15 residues. V was cut by 0 bases and J by 8 bases, with 16 bases left in between. Germline-derived CDR1 and CDR2 are LGHNA and YNFKEQ. The CDR3 region has the DNA TGTGCCAGCAGCCAAGATCCAGTCGAACCCGTGGGCTACACCTTC. Encoded protein: CASSQDPVEPVGYTF.

V usage is TRBV18 and J usage is TRBJ2-1; D possibly matches TRBD1 or TRBD2 (5 bases each). The CDR3 sequence is 15 residues long. The V end lost 4 bases, the J end lost 3 bases, and 13 bases lay between the germline ends. CDR1 KGHSH and CDR2 LQKENI come from the germline V gene. The CDR3: CASSQGPTDYNEQFF. The CDR3 DNA reads TGTGCCAGCTCACAGGGACCAACAGACTACAATGAGCAGTTCTTC.

This clonotype appeared many times. The chain combines TRBV7-9 with TRBJ1-4; TRBD1 is a possible D gene (6 bases). V dropped 0 bases and J dropped 4 bases, with 9 bases sitting between them. Germline V lookup: CDR1 SEHNR, CDR2 FQNEAQ (reference sequence). The length of the CDR3 is 15 residues. The CDR3 reads CASSLARQDNEKLFF. CDR3 nucleotides: TGTGCCAGCAGCTTAGCGAGACAGGATAATGAAAAACTGTTTTTT.

The sample holds many counts of this clonotype. This chain links TRBV24-1 with TRBJ2-1; D may be TRBD2 (6 bases). Germline V gene data show CDR1 as KGHDR and CDR2 as SFDVKD. This CDR3 comprises 17 residues. V gave up 0 bases and J gave up 5 bases, with 16 bases separating them. This CDR3 is CATSDLSASETNNEQFF. The CDR3 nucleotides read TGTGCCACCAGTGATTTGTCCGCTAGCGAGACCAACAATGAGCAGTTCTTC.

This clonotype occurred many times. The chain employs TRBV20-1 and TRBJ2-6, with D unclear. In germline, CDR1 is DFQATT, CDR2 SNEGSKA (reference sequence). This CDR3 has 15 amino acids. V lost 0 bases, J lost 1 base, and 7 bases lay in between. The CDR3 DNA is TGCAGTGCTAGAGATAGTGGGTCTGGGGCCAACGTCCTGACTTTC. Translating it yields CSARDSGSGANVLTF.

This clonotype was counted many times. The chain employs TRBV12-3 or TRBV12-4 and TRBJ2-5; TRBD2 aligns across 10 bases. The CDR3 covers 15 residues. V shed 6 bases, J shed 2 bases, and the junction held 6 bases outside the gene matches. The chain's CDR3 is CASRPSGGLQETQYF. The CDR3 DNA sequence: TGTGCCAGCAGACCTAGCGGGGGATTACAAGAGACCCAGTACTTC.